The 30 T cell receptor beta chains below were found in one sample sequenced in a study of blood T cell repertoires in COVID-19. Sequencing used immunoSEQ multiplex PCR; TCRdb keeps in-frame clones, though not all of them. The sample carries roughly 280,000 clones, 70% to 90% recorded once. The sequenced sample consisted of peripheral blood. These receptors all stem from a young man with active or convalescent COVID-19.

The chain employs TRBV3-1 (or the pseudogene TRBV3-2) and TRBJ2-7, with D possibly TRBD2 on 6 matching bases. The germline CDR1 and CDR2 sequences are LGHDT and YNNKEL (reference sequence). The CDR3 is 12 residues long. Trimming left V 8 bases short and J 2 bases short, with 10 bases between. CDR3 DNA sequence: TGTGCCAGCGGGACTGGTCCCTACGAGCAGTACTTC. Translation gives CASGTGPYEQYF.

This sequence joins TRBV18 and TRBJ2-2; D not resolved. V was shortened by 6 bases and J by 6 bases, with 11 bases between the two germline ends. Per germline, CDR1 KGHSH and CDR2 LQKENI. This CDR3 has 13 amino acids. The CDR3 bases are TGTGCCAGCTCCCCTATGTCGCCCGGGGAGCTGTTTTTT. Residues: CASSPMSPGELFF.

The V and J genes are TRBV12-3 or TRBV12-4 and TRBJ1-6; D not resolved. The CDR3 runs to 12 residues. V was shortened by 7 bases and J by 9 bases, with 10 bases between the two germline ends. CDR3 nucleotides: TGTGCCAGCACCTTAGGAGCTTCACCCCTCCACTTT. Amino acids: CASTLGASPLHF.

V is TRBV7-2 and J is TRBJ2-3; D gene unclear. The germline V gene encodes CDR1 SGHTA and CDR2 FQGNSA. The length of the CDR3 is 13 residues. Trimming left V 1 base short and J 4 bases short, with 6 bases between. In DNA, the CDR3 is TGTGCCAGCAGCTTAGACTTTGCAGATACGCAGTATTTT. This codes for CASSLDFADTQYF.

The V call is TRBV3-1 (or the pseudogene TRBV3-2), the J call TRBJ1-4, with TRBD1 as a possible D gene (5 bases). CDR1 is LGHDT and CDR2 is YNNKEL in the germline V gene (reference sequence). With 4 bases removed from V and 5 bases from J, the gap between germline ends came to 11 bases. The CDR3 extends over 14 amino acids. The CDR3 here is CASSLRAENEKLFF. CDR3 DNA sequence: TGTGCCAGCAGCCTCAGGGCGGAGAATGAAAAACTGTTTTTT.

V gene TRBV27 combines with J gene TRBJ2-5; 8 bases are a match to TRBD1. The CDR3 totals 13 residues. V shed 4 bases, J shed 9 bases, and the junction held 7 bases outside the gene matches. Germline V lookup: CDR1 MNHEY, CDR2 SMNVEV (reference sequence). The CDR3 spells CASSSRQGIAQYF. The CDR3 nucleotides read TGTGCCAGCAGTTCGAGACAGGGGATAGCCCAGTACTTC.

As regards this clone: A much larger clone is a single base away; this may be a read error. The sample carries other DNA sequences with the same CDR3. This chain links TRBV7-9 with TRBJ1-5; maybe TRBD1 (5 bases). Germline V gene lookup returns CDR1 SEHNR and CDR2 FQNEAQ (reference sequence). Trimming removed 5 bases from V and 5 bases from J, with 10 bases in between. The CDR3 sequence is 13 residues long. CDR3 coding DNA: TGTGCCAGCAGCGATGGGGGGTATCAGCCCCAGCATTTT. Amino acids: CASSDGGYQPQHF.

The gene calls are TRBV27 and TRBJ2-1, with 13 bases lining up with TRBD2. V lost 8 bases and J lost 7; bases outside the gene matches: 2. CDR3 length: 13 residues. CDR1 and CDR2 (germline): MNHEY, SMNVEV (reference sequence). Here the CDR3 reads CASRTSGSNEQFF. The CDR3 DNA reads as TGTGCCAGCCGGACTAGCGGGAGTAATGAGCAGTTCTTC.

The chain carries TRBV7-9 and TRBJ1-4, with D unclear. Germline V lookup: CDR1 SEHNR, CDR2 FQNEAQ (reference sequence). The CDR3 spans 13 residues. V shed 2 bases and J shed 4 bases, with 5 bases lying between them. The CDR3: CASSLSFNEKLFF. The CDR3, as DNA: TGTGCCAGCAGCTTATCCTTTAATGAAAAACTGTTTTTT. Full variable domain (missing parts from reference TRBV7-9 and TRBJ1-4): DTGVSQNPRHKITKRGQNVTFRCDPISEHNRLYWYRQTLGQGPEFLTYFQNEAQLEKSRLLSDRFSAERPKGSFSTLEIQRTEQGDSAMYLCASSLSFNEKLFFGSGTQLSVL.

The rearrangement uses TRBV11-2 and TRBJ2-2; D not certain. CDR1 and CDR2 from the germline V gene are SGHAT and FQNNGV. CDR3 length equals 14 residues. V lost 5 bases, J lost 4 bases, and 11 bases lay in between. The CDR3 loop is CASSVYRVTGELFF. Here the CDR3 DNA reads TGTGCCAGCAGCGTATACCGAGTCACCGGGGAGCTGTTTTTT.

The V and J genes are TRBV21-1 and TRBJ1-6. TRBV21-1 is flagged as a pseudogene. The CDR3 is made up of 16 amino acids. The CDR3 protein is CASSPHWGGYCSPLHF. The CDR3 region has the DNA TGTGCCAGCAGCCCCCATTGGGGGGGCTACTGTTCACCCCTCCACTTT.

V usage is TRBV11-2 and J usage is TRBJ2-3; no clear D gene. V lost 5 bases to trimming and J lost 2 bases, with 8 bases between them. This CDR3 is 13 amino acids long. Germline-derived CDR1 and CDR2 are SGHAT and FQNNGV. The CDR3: CASSPPNTDTQYF. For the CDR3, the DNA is TGTGCCAGCAGCCCCCCAAACACAGATACGCAGTATTTT.

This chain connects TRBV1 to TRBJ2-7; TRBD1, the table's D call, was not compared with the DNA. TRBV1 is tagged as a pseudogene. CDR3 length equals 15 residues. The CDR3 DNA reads TGCACCAGCAGCCGCAGGGACAGAACAATTTACGAGCAGTACTTC. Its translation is CTSSRRDRTIYEQYF.

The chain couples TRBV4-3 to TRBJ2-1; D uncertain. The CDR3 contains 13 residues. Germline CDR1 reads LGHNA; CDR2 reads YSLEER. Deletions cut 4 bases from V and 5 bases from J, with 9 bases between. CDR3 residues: CASSPHVNNEQFF. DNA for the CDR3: TGCGCCAGCAGCCCACATGTAAACAATGAGCAGTTCTTC.

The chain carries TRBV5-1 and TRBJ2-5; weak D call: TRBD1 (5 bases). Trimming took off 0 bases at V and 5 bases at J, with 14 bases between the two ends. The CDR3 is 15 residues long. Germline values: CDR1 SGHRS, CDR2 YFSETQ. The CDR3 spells CASSLGARGPETQYF. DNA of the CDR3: TGCGCCAGCAGCTTGGGGGCTAGGGGTCCGGAGACCCAGTACTTC.

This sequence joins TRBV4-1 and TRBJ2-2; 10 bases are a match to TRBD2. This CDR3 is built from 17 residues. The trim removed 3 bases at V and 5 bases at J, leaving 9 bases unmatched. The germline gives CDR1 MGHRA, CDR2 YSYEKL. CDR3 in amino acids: CASSHPLAGAKTGELFF. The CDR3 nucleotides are TGCGCCAGCAGCCACCCCCTAGCGGGGGCTAAGACCGGGGAGCTGTTTTTT.

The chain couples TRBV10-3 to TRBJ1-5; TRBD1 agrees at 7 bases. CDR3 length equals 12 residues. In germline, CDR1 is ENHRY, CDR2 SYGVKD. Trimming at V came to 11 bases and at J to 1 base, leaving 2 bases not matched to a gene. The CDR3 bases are TGTGCCTCCAGGGGGAGCAATCAGCCCCAGCATTTT. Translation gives CASRGSNQPQHF.

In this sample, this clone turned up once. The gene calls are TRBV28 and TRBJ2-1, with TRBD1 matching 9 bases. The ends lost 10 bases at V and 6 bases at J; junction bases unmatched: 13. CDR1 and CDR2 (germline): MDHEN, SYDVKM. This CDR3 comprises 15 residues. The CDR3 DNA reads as TGTGCCACCTTCCTTAGGGACAGGGCCATCAATGAGCAGTTCTTC. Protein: CATFLRDRAINEQFF.

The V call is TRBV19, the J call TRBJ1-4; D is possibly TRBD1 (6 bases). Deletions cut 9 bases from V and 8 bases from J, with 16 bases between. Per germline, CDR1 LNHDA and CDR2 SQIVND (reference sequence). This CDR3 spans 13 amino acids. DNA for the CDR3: TGTGCCAGCCAATACAGGGTCGGGGAAAAACTGTTTTTT. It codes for CASQYRVGEKLFF.

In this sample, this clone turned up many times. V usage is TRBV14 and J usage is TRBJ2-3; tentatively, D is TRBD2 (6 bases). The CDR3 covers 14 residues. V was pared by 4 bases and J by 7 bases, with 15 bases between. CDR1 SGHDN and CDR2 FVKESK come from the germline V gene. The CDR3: CASSPFPRDYTQYF. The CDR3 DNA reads TGTGCCAGCAGCCCCTTCCCGCGGGACTATACGCAGTATTTT.

The CDR3 nucleotides read TGCACCAGCAGCCTTAGTAGCGGGATCTACAATGAGCAGTTCTTC. Translating it yields CTSSLSSGIYNEQFF. The chain is built from TRBV1 and TRBJ2-1; the D call of TRBD2 is as the table states it, not checked on the DNA. TRBV1 represents a pseudogene. The CDR3 length is 15 residues.

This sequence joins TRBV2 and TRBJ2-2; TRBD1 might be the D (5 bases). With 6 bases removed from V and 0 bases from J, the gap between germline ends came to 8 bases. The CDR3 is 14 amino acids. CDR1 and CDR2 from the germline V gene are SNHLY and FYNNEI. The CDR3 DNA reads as TGTGCCAGCAGGGGGCCTTCGAACACCGGGGAGCTGTTTTTT. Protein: CASRGPSNTGELFF.

The CDR3 DNA reads as TGTGCCAGCAGCTTAGGGACAGGCTCTGGAAACACCATATATTTT. It specifies CASSLGTGSGNTIYF. The gene calls are TRBV11-2 and TRBJ1-3; 7 bases align to TRBD1. The trim removed 1 base at V and 0 bases at J, leaving 0 bases unmatched. The CDR3 is 15 amino acids. Germline CDR1 reads SGHAT; CDR2 reads FQNNGV. The complete variable domain, with remaining parts taken from reference TRBV11-2 and TRBJ1-3, reads EAGVAQSPRYKIIEKRQSVAFWCNPISGHATLYWYQQILGQGPKLLIQFQNNGVVDDSQLPKDRFSAERLKGVDSTLKIQPAKLEDSAVYLCASSLGTGSGNTIYFGEGSWLTVV.

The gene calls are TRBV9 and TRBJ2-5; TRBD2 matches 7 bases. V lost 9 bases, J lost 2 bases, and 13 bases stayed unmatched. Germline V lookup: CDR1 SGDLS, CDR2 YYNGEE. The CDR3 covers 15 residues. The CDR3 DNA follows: TGTGCCATCTTCGAATCCGGGACTACACAAGAGACCCAGTACTTC. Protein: CAIFESGTTQETQYF. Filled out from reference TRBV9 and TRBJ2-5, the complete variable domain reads DSGVTQTPKHLITATGQRVTLRCSPRSGDLSVYWYQQSLDQGLQFLIQYYNGEERAKGNILERFSAQQFPDLHSELNLSSLELGDSALYFCAIFESGTTQETQYFGPGTRLLVL.

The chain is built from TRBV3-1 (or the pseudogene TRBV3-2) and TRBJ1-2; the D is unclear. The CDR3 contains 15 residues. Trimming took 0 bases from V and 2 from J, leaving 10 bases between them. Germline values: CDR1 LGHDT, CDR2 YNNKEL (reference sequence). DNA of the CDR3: TGTGCCAGCAGCCAAGATGGAGTCGGGAACTATGGCTACACCTTC. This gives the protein CASSQDGVGNYGYTF.

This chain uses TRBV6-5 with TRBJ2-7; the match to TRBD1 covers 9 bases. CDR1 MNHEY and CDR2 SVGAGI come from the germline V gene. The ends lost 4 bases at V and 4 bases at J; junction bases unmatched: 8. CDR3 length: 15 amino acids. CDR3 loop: CASSSGRTGVYEQYF. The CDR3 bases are TGTGCCAGCAGTTCCGGAAGGACAGGGGTGTACGAGCAGTACTTC.

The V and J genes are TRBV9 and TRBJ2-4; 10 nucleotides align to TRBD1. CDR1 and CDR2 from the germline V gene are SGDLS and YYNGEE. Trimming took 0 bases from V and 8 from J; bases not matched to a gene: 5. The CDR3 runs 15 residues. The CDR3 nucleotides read TGTGCCAGCAGCGTAGGGGACAGGGGCGTGGACATTCAGTACTTC. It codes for CASSVGDRGVDIQYF.

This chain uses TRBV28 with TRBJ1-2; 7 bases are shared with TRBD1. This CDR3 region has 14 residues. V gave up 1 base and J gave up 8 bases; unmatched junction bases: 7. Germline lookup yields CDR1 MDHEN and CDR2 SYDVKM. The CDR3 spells CASSLSIGQAGYTF. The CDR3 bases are TGTGCCAGCAGTTTATCCATCGGACAGGCGGGCTACACCTTC.

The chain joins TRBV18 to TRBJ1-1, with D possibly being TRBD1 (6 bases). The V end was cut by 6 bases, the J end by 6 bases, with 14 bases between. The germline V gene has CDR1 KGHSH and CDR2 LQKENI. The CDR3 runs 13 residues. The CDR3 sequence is CASSPGHKSEAFF. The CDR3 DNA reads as TGTGCCAGCTCCCCGGGACACAAATCTGAAGCTTTCTTT.

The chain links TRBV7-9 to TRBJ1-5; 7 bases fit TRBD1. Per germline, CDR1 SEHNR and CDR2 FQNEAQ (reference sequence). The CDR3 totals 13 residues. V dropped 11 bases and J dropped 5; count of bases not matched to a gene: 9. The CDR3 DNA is TGTGCCGTTACGACAGGGCTTCATCAGCCCCAGCATTTT. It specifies CAVTTGLHQPQHF.